This passage covers 27 T cell receptor beta chains from one sample sequenced in a study of neurological immune-mediated disorders. TCRdb processed the 5' RACE reads anew with MiXCR; each CDR3 protein has one entry. The top ten hold around 20% of the sample, which has 50,000 or so distinct CDR3 sequences, around 10% seen once. Material for sequencing was PBMCs. Receptors were obtained from a woman between 35 and 50 years old with HTLV-1-associated myelopathy (HAM/TSP).

The chain employs TRBV11-3 and TRBJ2-1; D perhaps matches TRBD2 (6 bases). In germline, CDR1 is SGHNT, CDR2 YENEEA. V lost 5 bases and J lost 9, with 20 bases in between. This CDR3 spans 15 amino acids. In DNA, the CDR3 is TGTGCCAGCAGCGTATCCCCGGGGGAGATGAGTGAGCAGTTCTTC. Translating it yields CASSVSPGEMSEQFF.

This clonotype has ten or more counts. This sequence joins TRBV7-2 and TRBJ1-5; tentatively, D is TRBD1 (5 bases). CDR3 length: 13 amino acids. The germline V and J ends were trimmed by 8 bases and 5 bases, with 13 bases remaining between them. The germline CDR1 and CDR2 sequences are SGHTA and FQGNSA. The CDR3 DNA is TGTGCCAGCCGGAGGGGCAGCCATCAGCCCCAGCATTTT. Protein product: CASRRGSHQPQHF.

The J gene is TRBJ2-2, the V gene TRBV29-1, with a weak D call TRBD2 (7 bases). V was pared by 6 bases and J by 2 bases, with 13 bases between. Germline lookup yields CDR1 SQVTM and CDR2 ANQGSEA. The CDR3 spans 14 residues. CDR3 amino acids: CSVLRGLNTGELFF. DNA of the CDR3: TGCAGCGTGCTCAGGGGACTAAACACCGGGGAGCTGTTTTTT.

The sample holds many counts of this clonotype. The V call is TRBV6-5, the J call TRBJ1-3, with D unresolved. Trimming removed 6 bases from V and 2 bases from J, with 14 bases in between. This CDR3 is built from 15 residues. Germline V CDR1 and CDR2: MNHEY, SVGAGI. CDR3 amino acids: CASSPVHSAGNTIYF. The CDR3 DNA is TGTGCCAGCAGCCCCGTTCATAGCGCTGGAAACACCATATATTTT.

In this sample, this clonotype turned up many times. The chain carries TRBV29-1 and TRBJ2-7; D is uncertain. Trimming took off 4 bases at V and 3 bases at J, with 7 bases between the two ends. Germline CDR1 and CDR2: SQVTM and ANQGSEA. This CDR3 has 11 residues. CDR3 in amino acids: CSVVNSYEQYF. CDR3 nucleotide sequence: TGCAGCGTTGTCAACAGCTACGAGCAGTACTTC.

This clonotype was detected ten times or more. DNA for the CDR3: TGCGCCAGCAGCCAAGATATACGCACAGATACGCAGTATTTT. Residues: CASSQDIRTDTQYF. The V call is TRBV4-3, the J call TRBJ2-3; D is ambiguous. V was trimmed by 0 bases and J by 1 base, leaving 5 bases between them. Germline V gene lookup returns CDR1 LGHNA and CDR2 YSLEER. This CDR3 comprises 14 residues.

This clonotype has a handful of counts. This chain connects TRBV5-1 to TRBJ2-1; D might be TRBD1 or TRBD2, each matching 5 bases. This CDR3 comprises 14 residues. CDR1 and CDR2 from the germline V gene are SGHRS and YFSETQ. V was pared by 2 bases and J by 9 bases, with 15 bases between. The CDR3 loop reads CASSFRDPAGEQFF. The CDR3 DNA reads TGCGCCAGCAGCTTCCGGGACCCGGCGGGTGAGCAGTTCTTC.

This clonotype qualifies as medium-sized. This sequence joins TRBV20-1 and TRBJ1-3; D is perhaps TRBD1 (5 bases). CDR3 length: 13 residues. CDR1 is DFQATT, CDR2 SNEGSKA, per germline (reference sequence). Trimming removed 3 bases at V and 4 bases at J, with 10 bases between. This chain's CDR3 is CSARSQGGNTIYF. CDR3 DNA: TGCAGTGCTAGGAGCCAGGGAGGAAACACCATATATTTT.

This clonotype came up a few times. The chain links TRBV6-5 to TRBJ1-1, with 10 bases matching TRBD1. The CDR3 is 15 residues long. V was pared by 7 bases and J by 6 bases, with 11 bases of the junction left unmatched. In germline, CDR1 is MNHEY, CDR2 SVGAGI. The DNA for the CDR3 is TGTGCCAGCAACCTTAGACAGGGGGCAGTCCCTGAAGCTTTCTTT. Translating it yields CASNLRQGAVPEAFF.

The chain joins TRBV12-3 or TRBV12-4 to TRBJ2-1, with D possibly matching TRBD2 (6 bases). Trimming took 4 bases from V and 7 from J, leaving 17 bases between them. The CDR3 extends over 15 amino acids. The CDR3 spells CASSSPATRLNEQFF. The CDR3 region has the DNA TGTGCCAGCAGTTCACCGGCGACTAGGCTTAATGAGCAGTTCTTC.

This clonotype came up many times. The chain couples TRBV5-1 to TRBJ2-1; 8 bases align to TRBD1. Trimming removed 3 bases from V and 10 bases from J; junction bases left unmatched: 6. Germline V gene lookup returns CDR1 SGHRS and CDR2 YFSETQ. The CDR3 runs to 13 residues. DNA of the CDR3: TGCGCCAGCAGCTACCGGACAGGGCAAGAGCAGTTCTTC. Its translation: CASSYRTGQEQFF.

This clonotype was observed at least ten times. This chain joins TRBV4-1 and TRBJ2-7; D might be TRBD1 (6 bases). The CDR3 is 14 residues long. The germline V and J ends were trimmed by 4 bases and 5 bases, with 15 bases remaining between them. Looked up from germline, CDR1 is MGHRA and CDR2 is YSYEKL. For the CDR3, the DNA is TGCGCCAGCAGCCCCCTGGGCAGGGGCGACGAGCAGTACTTC. This sequence encodes CASSPLGRGDEQYF.

This rearrangement joins TRBV14 to TRBJ1-6; D is unresolved. Germline V CDR1 and CDR2: SGHDN, FVKESK. V lost 0 bases and J lost 0, with 9 bases in between. The CDR3 totals 17 residues. The CDR3 loop is CASSQEGRSSYNSPLHF. The CDR3 DNA sequence: TGTGCCAGCAGCCAAGAGGGCAGAAGCTCCTATAATTCACCCCTCCACTTT.

This clonotype occurred many times. This chain joins TRBV28 and TRBJ1-3; weak D call: TRBD1 (6 bases). V lost 8 bases to trimming and J lost 2 bases, with 10 bases between them. Germline values: CDR1 MDHEN, CDR2 SYDVKM. The CDR3 runs 13 residues. The CDR3 region is CASLQGPGNTIYF. The CDR3 nucleotides read TGTGCCAGCCTTCAGGGGCCTGGAAACACCATATATTTT.

This clonotype occurred many times. The chain employs TRBV11-2 and TRBJ2-3; no definite D call. Germline-derived CDR1 and CDR2 are SGHAT and FQNNGV. Trimming left V 4 bases short and J 1 base short, with 12 bases between. This CDR3 region has 15 residues. DNA of the CDR3: TGTGCCAGCAGCTCCCTCGGTCACGGCACAGATACGCAGTATTTT. Amino acids: CASSSLGHGTDTQYF.

The table lists this clonotype with many counts. This chain connects TRBV15 to TRBJ1-1, with 7 nucleotides matching TRBD1. Germline V gene sequence: CDR1 LNHNV, CDR2 YYDKDF (reference sequence). There are 16 residues in the CDR3. The trim removed 0 bases at V and 4 bases at J, leaving 8 bases unmatched. The CDR3 sequence is CATSRENRGGGTEAFF. The CDR3 nucleotides read TGTGCCACCAGCAGAGAAAACAGGGGAGGTGGCACTGAAGCTTTCTTT.

Sample share makes this clonotype medium-sized (0.01 to 0.1%). The chain carries TRBV24-1 and TRBJ2-5; D is possibly TRBD1 (5 bases). The V end was cut by 0 bases, the J end by 5 bases, with 9 bases between. The CDR3 has 14 amino acids. Germline loops: CDR1 KGHDR, CDR2 SFDVKD. CDR3 residues: CATSDLQGRETQYF. CDR3 in DNA: TGTGCCACCAGTGATTTGCAGGGCCGGGAGACCCAGTACTTC.

This clonotype was picked up many times. This rearrangement joins TRBV7-2 to TRBJ2-5; TRBD2 matches at 16 bases. V lost 3 bases, J lost 2 bases, and 9 bases stayed unmatched. This CDR3 contains 19 residues. The V gene's germline CDR1 is SGHTA and CDR2 FQGNSA. The chain's CDR3 is CASSLGTSGGESLQETQYF. The DNA for the CDR3 is TGTGCCAGCAGCTTGGGGACTAGCGGGGGGGAGTCCCTACAAGAGACCCAGTACTTC.

The sample holds many counts of this clonotype. The chain employs TRBV18 and TRBJ1-1; D is uncertain. Per the germline V gene, CDR1 is KGHSH and CDR2 is LQKENI. The CDR3 consists of 15 residues. V was clipped by 2 bases and J by 0 bases, with 10 bases between them. The DNA for the CDR3 is TGTGCCAGCTCACCAGGGCGGGTCATGAACACTGAAGCTTTCTTT. Protein sequence: CASSPGRVMNTEAFF. The full variable domain, in which reference TRBV18 and TRBJ1-1 provide the parts outside the CDR3, is NAGVMQNPRHLVRRRGQEARLRCSPMKGHSHVYWYRQLPEEGLKFMVYLQKENIIDESGMPKERFSAEFPKEGPSILRIQQVVRGDSAAYFCASSPGRVMNTEAFFGQGTRLTVV.

This clonotype was picked up many times. CDR3 sequence reads: CASSQDSAGSYEQYF. The CDR3 coding sequence is TGTGCCAGCAGCCAGGACTCGGCCGGGAGCTACGAGCAGTACTTC. The V gene is TRBV6-2 or TRBV6-3, the J gene TRBJ2-7, with D possibly matching TRBD2 (6 bases). V lost 6 bases to trimming and J lost 3 bases, with 18 bases between them. This CDR3 contains 15 residues. In germline, CDR1 is MNHEY, CDR2 SVGEGT.

This clonotype came up many times. V usage is TRBV6-1 and J usage is TRBJ1-6, with 7 bases aligning to TRBD1. V gave up 8 bases and J gave up 6 bases; unmatched junction bases: 7. The germline V gene encodes CDR1 MNHNS and CDR2 SASEGT. The CDR3 runs 14 residues. The CDR3 DNA sequence: TGTGCCAGCGCGGCCCGGGACAGTAATTCACCCCTCCACTTT. Translated, it gives CASAARDSNSPLHF.

This clonotype was detected ten times or more. The chain is built from TRBV5-1 and TRBJ2-1; TRBD1 matches 8 bases. Germline values: CDR1 SGHRS, CDR2 YFSETQ. The CDR3 spans 16 residues. The V segment lost 1 base and the J segment 9 bases; nucleotides outside the gene matches: 12. CDR3 bases: TGCGCCAGCAGCTTGTCTCCCGGACAGGGATCTGGTGAGCAGTTCTTC. As protein: CASSLSPGQGSGEQFF.

This clonotype was recorded at least ten times. The chain couples TRBV7-2 to TRBJ1-5; D gene ambiguous. V was shortened by 1 base and J by 5 bases, with 12 bases between the two germline ends. The CDR3 extends over 15 amino acids. Germline V gene lookup returns CDR1 SGHTA and CDR2 FQGNSA. CDR3 sequence reads: CASSLDKLGHQPQHF. CDR3 DNA: TGTGCCAGCAGCTTAGATAAACTTGGACATCAGCCCCAGCATTTT. The entire variable domain, with the rest obtained from reference TRBV7-2 and TRBJ1-5, is as follows: GAGVSQSPSNKVTEKGKDVELRCDPISGHTALYWYRQSLGQGLEFLIYFQGNSAPDKSGLPSDRFSAERTGGSVSTLTIQRTQQEDSAVYLCASSLDKLGHQPQHFGDGTRLSIL.

This clonotype has a count of ten or more. CDR3 DNA: TGCGCCAGCAGCTTGGAGGGCGGAGGCACAGATACGCAGTATTTT. Its protein is CASSLEGGGTDTQYF. The rearrangement joins TRBV5-1 to TRBJ2-3, with unresolved D. The CDR3 is 15 residues long. Trimming took off 0 bases at V and 1 base at J, with 9 bases between the two ends. Germline lookup yields CDR1 SGHRS and CDR2 YFSETQ.

This clonotype was picked up many times. The chain recombines TRBV6-2 or TRBV6-3 with TRBJ2-3, with D tentatively TRBD1 (6 bases). The V end was cut by 5 bases, the J end by 2 bases, with 17 bases between. In germline, CDR1 is MNHEY, CDR2 SVGEGT. The length of the CDR3 is 16 residues. The CDR3 DNA is TGTGCCAGCAGTCAGGGGTTTACGCATCCCACAGATACGCAGTATTTT. This encodes CASSQGFTHPTDTQYF.

This clonotype was detected only a few times. The V call is TRBV11-2, the J call TRBJ2-2, with TRBD2 matching over 8 bases. The CDR3 covers 15 residues. Trimming took 5 bases from V and 2 from J; bases not matched to a gene: 4. Germline-derived CDR1 and CDR2 are SGHAT and FQNNGV. This chain's CDR3 is CASSDLAGNTGELFF. CDR3 nucleotide sequence: TGTGCCAGCAGCGACCTAGCGGGTAACACCGGGGAGCTGTTTTTT.

This clonotype was counted at least ten times. The rearrangement joins TRBV10-3 to TRBJ2-5, with no clear D. Looked up from germline, CDR1 is ENHRY and CDR2 is SYGVKD. This CDR3 has 13 amino acids. Between the trimmed V and J ends, which lost 2 bases and 1 base, there was a span of 5 bases. The CDR3, as DNA: TGTGCCATCAGTGAGGGGGTCCAAGAGACCCAGTACTTC. It translates to CAISEGVQETQYF.